Sequencing of this T cell receptor beta chain was carried out in a study of blood T cells in healthy people across ages. Overall study findings and caveats: Versus aged donors, long-lived donors had higher diversity and more naive CD4+ cells.

With respect to this clonotype: Its antigen is undetermined.

With a J-beta primer mix and a sample-barcoded 5' primer, a second PCR ran about 6 to 11 cycles. Via MiXCR, TCRdb re-called the 5' RACE reads, giving one row per CDR3 protein. The sample carries about 1.8 million distinct CDR3 sequences, just under 50% recorded once. Each donor supplied ten milliliters of peripheral blood. The V gene's germline CDR1 is MNHEY and CDR2 SVGAGI. V was trimmed by 8 bases and J by 5 bases, leaving 18 bases between them. This CDR3 has 14 amino acids. The clonotype was recovered from a woman in her 40s in good health. Specimen: blood. The chain uses TRBV6-5 and TRBJ2-5; TRBD2 might be the D (5 bases). CDR3 sequence: CASAPSRGTETQYF. In DNA form, the CDR3 reads TGTGCCAGCGCGCCCTCCCGGGGTACCGAGACCCAGTACTTC.